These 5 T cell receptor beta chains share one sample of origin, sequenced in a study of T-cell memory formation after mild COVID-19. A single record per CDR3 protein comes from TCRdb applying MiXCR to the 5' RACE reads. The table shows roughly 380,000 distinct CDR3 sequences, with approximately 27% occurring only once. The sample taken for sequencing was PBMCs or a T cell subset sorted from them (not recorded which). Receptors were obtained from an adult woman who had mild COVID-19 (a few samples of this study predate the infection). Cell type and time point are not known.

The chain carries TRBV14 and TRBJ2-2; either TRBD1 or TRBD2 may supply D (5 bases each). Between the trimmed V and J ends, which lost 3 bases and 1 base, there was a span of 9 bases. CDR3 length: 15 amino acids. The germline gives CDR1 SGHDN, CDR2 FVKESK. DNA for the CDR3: TGTGCCAGCAGCCAGGGACGGCTGAACACCGGGGAGCTGTTTTTT. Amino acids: CASSQGRLNTGELFF.

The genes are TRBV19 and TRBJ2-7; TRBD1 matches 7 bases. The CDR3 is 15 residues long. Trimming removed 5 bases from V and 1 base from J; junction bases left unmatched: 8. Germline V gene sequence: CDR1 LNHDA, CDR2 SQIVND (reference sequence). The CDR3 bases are TGTGCCAGTAGTTCGCCAGGGGGAGTATCCTACGAGCAGTACTTC. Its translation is CASSSPGGVSYEQYF.

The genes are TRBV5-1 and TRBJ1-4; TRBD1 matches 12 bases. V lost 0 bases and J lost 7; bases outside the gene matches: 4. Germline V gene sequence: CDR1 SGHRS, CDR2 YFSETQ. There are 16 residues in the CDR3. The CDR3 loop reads CASSLEGQGAGEKLFF. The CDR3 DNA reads TGCGCCAGCAGCTTGGAGGGACAGGGGGCAGGTGAAAAACTGTTTTTT.

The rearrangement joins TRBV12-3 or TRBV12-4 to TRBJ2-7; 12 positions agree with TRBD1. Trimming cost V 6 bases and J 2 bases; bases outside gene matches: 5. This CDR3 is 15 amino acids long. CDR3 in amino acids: CASRIGTGGTYEQYF. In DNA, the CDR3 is TGTGCCAGCAGAATAGGGACAGGGGGCACCTACGAGCAGTACTTC.

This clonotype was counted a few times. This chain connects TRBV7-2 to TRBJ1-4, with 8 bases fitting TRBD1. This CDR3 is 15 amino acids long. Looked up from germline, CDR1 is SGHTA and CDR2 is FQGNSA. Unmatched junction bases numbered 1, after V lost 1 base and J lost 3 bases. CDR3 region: CASSLVRGPNEKLFF. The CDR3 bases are TGTGCCAGCAGCTTAGTCAGGGGGCCTAATGAAAAACTGTTTTTT.